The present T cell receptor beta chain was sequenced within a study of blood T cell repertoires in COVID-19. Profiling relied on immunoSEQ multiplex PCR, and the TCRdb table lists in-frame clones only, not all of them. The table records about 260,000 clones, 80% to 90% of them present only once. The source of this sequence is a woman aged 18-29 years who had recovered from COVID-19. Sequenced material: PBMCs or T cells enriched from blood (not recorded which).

In DNA, the CDR3 is TGTGCCAGCAGCGTAGGAGTGGGGAGGGTATCTGGAAACACCATATATTTT. This codes for CASSVGVGRVSGNTIYF. V is TRBV9 and J is TRBJ1-3; no reliable D call. The V gene's germline CDR1 is SGDLS and CDR2 YYNGEE. The V gene lost 0 bases and the J gene lost 1 base, with 14 bases spanning the gap. This CDR3 is 17 amino acids long.